This T cell receptor beta chain was observed in a study of regulatory T cells in long-lasting Graves disease. CDR1 is SGHAT, CDR2 FQDESV, per germline (reference sequence). Trimming at V came to 5 bases and at J to 6 bases, leaving 5 bases not matched to a gene. The CDR3 is 14 amino acids. To make TCR beta libraries, researchers used iRepertoire HTBI primers and Arm-PCR of CDR3 regions. TCRdb re-called the multiplex PCR reads through MiXCR, storing one row per CDR3 protein. The table has some 370,000 distinct CDR3 sequences, 20% to 25% seen once. The sample's time point: persistent/refractory GD, antithyroid drugs over 5 years with positive TRAb. Extracted RNA from PBMCs served as the source of the TCR library.

This sample comprised peripheral blood mononuclear cells (PBMCs), obtained when the disease was refractory, from a patient treated with antithyroid drugs. The J gene is TRBJ2-2, the V gene TRBV11-1; the match to TRBD1 covers 8 bases. This clonotype originated in a middle-aged woman with Graves disease. Here the CDR3 reads CASSEDRDPGELFF. The CDR3 nucleotides read TGTGCCAGCAGCGAGGACAGGGATCCCGGGGAGCTGTTTTTT.